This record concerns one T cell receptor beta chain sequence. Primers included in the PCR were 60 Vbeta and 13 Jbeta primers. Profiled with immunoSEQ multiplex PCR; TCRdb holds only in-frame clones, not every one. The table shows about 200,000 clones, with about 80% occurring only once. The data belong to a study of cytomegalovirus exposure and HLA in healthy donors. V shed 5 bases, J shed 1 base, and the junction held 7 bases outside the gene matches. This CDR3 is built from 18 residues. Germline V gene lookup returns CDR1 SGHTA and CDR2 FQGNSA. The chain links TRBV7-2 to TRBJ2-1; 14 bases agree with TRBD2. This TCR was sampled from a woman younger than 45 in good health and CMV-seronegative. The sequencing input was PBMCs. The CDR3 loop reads CASSLRLAGGRSYNEQFF. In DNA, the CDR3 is TGTGCCAGCAGCCTACGACTAGCGGGAGGGCGATCCTACAATGAGCAGTTCTTC.